What follows are 14 T cell receptor beta chains derived from one specimen sequenced in a study of blood T cell repertoires in COVID-19 (dated by TCRdb to 2019 to 2021). Receptor amplification or capture employed the immunoSEQ multiplex PCR assay. This immuneACCESS table, as held by TCRdb, lists in-frame sequences with V and J called but not all clones. Of the missing ones, under half trace to an unresolved V gene in checked studies; the others have no known cause. For this sample the table gives about 52,000 clones, of which roughly 90% were detected only once. Of the sample, approximately 10% falls within the top ten clones. The specimen sequenced was peripheral blood. These receptors were obtained from an elderly man with active or convalescent COVID-19.

This chain joins TRBV28 and TRBJ1-1; no definite D call. V was clipped by 6 bases and J by 6 bases, with 17 bases between them. Germline V lookup: CDR1 MDHEN, CDR2 SYDVKM. This CDR3 is 14 amino acids long. The chain's CDR3 is CASRLGHTRSEAFF. In DNA form, the CDR3 reads TGTGCCAGCAGGTTAGGGCATACCAGATCTGAAGCTTTCTTT.

The chain uses TRBV30 and TRBJ2-1, with D tentatively TRBD2 (6 bases). CDR3 size: 14 residues. The germline V gene has CDR1 GTSNPN and CDR2 SVGIG (reference sequence). V lost 4 bases, J lost 6 bases, and 16 bases lay in between. CDR3 region: CAWMDYSSGNEQFF. DNA for the CDR3: TGTGCCTGGATGGACTACTCCTCCGGCAATGAGCAGTTCTTC.

V and J are TRBV5-1 and TRBJ2-4, with D perhaps TRBD1 (6 bases). In germline, CDR1 is SGHRS, CDR2 YFSETQ. This CDR3 is 18 amino acids long. With 3 bases removed from V and 1 base from J, the gap between germline ends came to 20 bases. CDR3 DNA sequence: TGCGCCAGCAGCTCCCCTGGGCTAGGGGGATTGGCCAAAAACATTCAGTACTTC. Protein sequence: CASSSPGLGGLAKNIQYF.

This chain joins TRBV19 and TRBJ1-5, with 7 bases lining up with TRBD1. V dropped 4 bases and J dropped 2; count of bases not matched to a gene: 5. Germline V gene data show CDR1 as LNHDA and CDR2 as SQIVND (reference sequence). The CDR3 has 15 residues. CDR3 nucleotide sequence: TGTGCCAGTAGTAAGCCAGGGGGAGGCAATCAGCCCCAGCATTTT. Translation gives CASSKPGGGNQPQHF.

This clone has only one observation. This chain joins TRBV29-1 and TRBJ2-3; 15 bases agree with TRBD2. The germline gives CDR1 SQVTM, CDR2 ANQGSEA. Germline trimming cut 1 base from V and 6 bases from J; bases unmatched to any gene: 5. There are 16 residues in the CDR3. The CDR3 nucleotides are TGCAGCGTTGAAGGGACTAGCGGGAGGGCTGTGGATACGCAGTATTTT. It encodes CSVEGTSGRAVDTQYF.

The chain links TRBV30 to TRBJ1-1; maybe TRBD1 (5 bases). The CDR3 length is 14 residues. CDR1 GTSNPN and CDR2 SVGIG come from the germline V gene (reference sequence). Trimming removed 3 bases at V and 6 bases at J, with 17 bases between. CDR3 residues: CAWSPGGVDPEAFF. CDR3 coding DNA: TGTGCCTGGAGCCCGGGAGGGGTGGATCCTGAAGCTTTCTTT.

This clone has a handful of counts. CDR3 loop: CASSLTWDSAEYF. The CDR3 DNA follows: TGTGCCAGCAGCCTTACCTGGGACTCCGCCGAGTACTTC. The chain recombines TRBV9 with TRBJ2-7, with D maybe TRBD2 (6 bases). CDR1 is SGDLS and CDR2 is YYNGEE in the germline V gene. Trimming took off 4 bases at V and 11 bases at J, with 19 bases between the two ends. CDR3 length: 13 amino acids.

The chain carries TRBV29-1 and TRBJ2-2; TRBD1 is a possible D gene (6 bases). V was shortened by 6 bases and J by 0 bases, with 11 bases between the two germline ends. Germline V gene lookup returns CDR1 SQVTM and CDR2 ANQGSEA. CDR3 length: 14 residues. This chain's CDR3 is CSVQDRTNTGELFF. CDR3 bases: TGCAGCGTCCAGGACAGAACGAACACCGGGGAGCTGTTTTTT.

The rearrangement links TRBV28 to TRBJ1-2; weak D call: TRBD1 (6 bases). Trimming shortened V by 1 base and J by 2 bases, and 11 bases separated the two germline ends. This CDR3 is 15 amino acids long. Germline CDR1 is MDHEN and CDR2 is SYDVKM. DNA of the CDR3: TGTGCCAGCAGTTTATTGGGGGCGGCGAACTATGGCTACACCTTC. Amino acid sequence: CASSLLGAANYGYTF.

The chain couples TRBV30 to TRBJ1-5; TRBD1 matches at 9 bases. The V gene's germline CDR1 is GTSNPN and CDR2 SVGIG (reference sequence). Losses at the gene ends were 1 base for V and 3 bases for J; bases not matched to a gene: 1. This CDR3 comprises 14 residues. CDR3 coding DNA: TGTGCCTGGAGTGGGACAGGGGTCAATCAGCCCCAGCATTTT. Protein product: CAWSGTGVNQPQHF.

The chain carries TRBV5-4 and TRBJ2-7; the match to TRBD1 covers 9 bases. The CDR3 runs 14 residues. V trimming: 1 base; J trimming: 7 bases; junction bases outside the gene matches: 6. Per germline, CDR1 SGHNT and CDR2 YYREEE (reference sequence). The CDR3 region is CASSLQGQGGEQYF. The CDR3 DNA is TGTGCCAGCAGCTTGCAGGGACAGGGAGGGGAGCAGTACTTC.

This rearrangement joins TRBV2 to TRBJ2-7, with 7 bases lining up with TRBD2. J lost 0 bases, V lost 7 bases, and 6 bases had no gene match. This CDR3 spans 14 amino acids. Germline V gene lookup returns CDR1 SNHLY and CDR2 FYNNEI. This CDR3 is CASKRDYDSYEQYF. Written as DNA, the CDR3 is TGTGCCAGCAAGAGGGACTACGACTCCTACGAGCAGTACTTC.

This chain uses TRBV19 with TRBJ1-4, with D perhaps TRBD1 (5 bases). Per the germline V gene, CDR1 is LNHDA and CDR2 is SQIVND (reference sequence). The V end was cut by 4 bases, the J end by 11 bases, with 11 bases between. The CDR3 runs to 12 residues. The CDR3: CASSSSGDKLFF. CDR3 in DNA: TGTGCCAGTAGTAGCAGCGGGGACAAACTGTTTTTT.

This chain uses TRBV7-9 with TRBJ1-1; the D gene is possibly TRBD1 (6 bases). Trimming cost V 5 bases and J 2 bases, with 12 bases left between them. The CDR3 runs to 14 residues. Germline V gene sequence: CDR1 SEHNR, CDR2 FQNEAQ (reference sequence). CDR3 in DNA: TGTGCCAGCAGCATACAGGGCAAAAACACTGAAGCTTTCTTT. Its protein is CASSIQGKNTEAFF.